The clone carrying this TCR beta chain came up a few times. Antigen unknown. This entry comes from a study of T-cell reconstitution after alpha-beta-depleted transplantation in children. Study-wide results and caveats: Some patients' high day-60 TCRbeta diversity was traced to surviving recipient T cells and thymic progenitors. T-cell counts and diversity at one year following transplant were attributed mainly to newly produced T cells. Expanded clones from the graft, numbering several hundred, reportedly supplied alpha-beta T cells about two months after transplant.

V was cut by 0 bases and J by 9 bases, with 9 bases left in between. CDR1 is MNHEY and CDR2 is SVGEGT in the germline V gene. The CDR3 is 12 amino acids. Researchers prepared the TCRbeta library using unique molecular identifiers, the study reports. TCRdb re-called the PCR reads with MiXCR, one entry per CDR3 protein. Among some 80,000 distinct CDR3 sequences, less than 20% were seen once, and the ten largest hold roughly half. Here the sequenced sample was PBMCs, mostly from graft donor cells, taken 360 days after TCRalphabeta/CD19-depleted stem cell transplant. The TCR sequence derives from a male patient under 10 years old who had a stem cell transplant for acute lymphoblastic leukemia, so the T cells may come from the graft donor. This chain links TRBV6-2 or TRBV6-3 with TRBJ2-7; D is uncertain. The CDR3 loop reads CASSYSNKGQYF. DNA of the CDR3: TGTGCCAGCAGTTACTCGAACAAGGGGCAGTACTTC.